This note documents a single T cell receptor (beta chain) sequence. This sample is part of a study of neoadjuvant anti-PD-1 for oral cavity cancer. Study in general: Nivolumab at 3 mg/kg was mostly given biweekly, three to four doses, pre-surgery.

Patients had newly diagnosed, untreated stage II-IVA oral cavity squamous cell carcinoma. The CDR3 runs 15 residues. Trimming removed 0 bases from V and 0 bases from J, with 11 bases in between. Germline loops: CDR1 GTSNPN, CDR2 SVGIG (reference sequence). Only in-frame clones appear in the TCRdb table, and some are missing; sequencing was by immunoSEQ multiplex PCR. Of around 17,000 clones listed, less than 80% are singletons. The sample in question was PBMCs, obtained before nivolumab (anti-PD-1) treatment. This TCR was recovered from a person aged 35-80 years with oral cavity squamous cell carcinoma. This chain joins TRBV30 and TRBJ1-2; D gene uncertain. This CDR3 reads CAWSVGPGANYGYTF. For the CDR3, the DNA is TGTGCCTGGAGTGTAGGTCCAGGAGCTAACTATGGCTACACCTTC.